What follows are 18 T cell receptor beta chains derived from one specimen sequenced in a study of cytomegalovirus exposure and HLA in healthy donors. The method was immunoSEQ multiplex PCR; TCRdb's version includes in-frame clones alone and lacks a portion of them. This table has approximately 160,000 clones, approximately 86% appearing once. What was sequenced was PBMCs. Every receptor here comes from a woman between 18 and 29 years old in good health and CMV-seronegative.

The V and J genes are TRBV11-2 and TRBJ1-2, with a tentative D call TRBD1 (5 bases). Looked up from germline, CDR1 is SGHAT and CDR2 is FQNNGV. The CDR3 contains 16 residues. The V and J ends lost 3 bases and 2 bases respectively, with 16 bases between them. In DNA, the CDR3 is TGTGCCAGCAGCTTCGACGACAGAGTAAGCAACTATGGCTACACCTTC. It yields the protein CASSFDDRVSNYGYTF. The full variable domain, its missing parts supplied by reference TRBV11-2 and TRBJ1-2, is EAGVAQSPRYKIIEKRQSVAFWCNPISGHATLYWYQQILGQGPKLLIQFQNNGVVDDSQLPKDRFSAERLKGVDSTLKIQPAKLEDSAVYLCASSFDDRVSNYGYTFGSGTRLTVV.

The genes are TRBV4-1 and TRBJ1-5; D may be TRBD1 (5 bases). The CDR3 is made up of 15 amino acids. Trimming took off 0 bases at V and 11 bases at J, with 17 bases between the two ends. Per germline, CDR1 MGHRA and CDR2 YSYEKL. CDR3 residues: CASSQDSGGSRSQHF. Here the CDR3 DNA reads TGCGCCAGCAGCCAAGATTCGGGGGGTTCTAGGTCCCAGCATTTT.

This clone was seen at least ten times. The J gene is TRBJ1-2, the V gene TRBV10-1; 7 positions agree with TRBD1. The CDR3 is made up of 13 amino acids. The junction had 2 bases not matched to a gene; V was cut back by 5 bases and J by 2 bases. Germline V gene sequence: CDR1 WNHNN, CDR2 SYGVQD (reference sequence). The CDR3: CASSPTGNYGYTF. CDR3 nucleotide sequence: TGCGCCAGCAGTCCGACAGGGAACTATGGCTACACCTTC.

V and J are TRBV7-2 and TRBJ2-7; the match to TRBD2 covers 8 bases. The CDR3 has 16 residues. V lost 2 bases to trimming and J lost 8 bases; unmatched junction nucleotides: 14. In germline, CDR1 is SGHTA, CDR2 FQGNSA. The CDR3 loop reads CASSLSGVGLAGQQYF. DNA of the CDR3: TGTGCCAGCAGCTTATCCGGCGTAGGGTTAGCGGGACAGCAGTACTTC. Variable domain in full (rest from reference TRBV7-2 and TRBJ2-7): GAGVSQSPSNKVTEKGKDVELRCDPISGHTALYWYRQSLGQGLEFLIYFQGNSAPDKSGLPSDRFSAERTGGSVSTLTIQRTQQEDSAVYLCASSLSGVGLAGQQYFGPGTRLTVT.

For the CDR3, the DNA is TGCGCCAGCAGCTATCTTAATCACCGGGACAGCTACAATGAGCAGTTCTTC. Translating it yields CASSYLNHRDSYNEQFF. The chain is built from TRBV5-1 and TRBJ2-1, with 7 nucleotides matching TRBD1. V lost 3 bases to trimming and J lost 3 bases; unmatched junction nucleotides: 12. CDR1 SGHRS and CDR2 YFSETQ come from the germline V gene. There are 17 residues in the CDR3.

The CDR3 DNA is TGTGCCAGCACCTCGGGACAGGGAACCTACGAGCAGTACTTC. This translates into CASTSGQGTYEQYF. The J gene is TRBJ2-7, the V gene TRBV2; 9 bases are shared with TRBD1. With 7 bases clipped from V and 2 bases from J, the junction kept 6 bases outside the gene matches. The CDR3 totals 14 residues. CDR1 is SNHLY and CDR2 is FYNNEI in the germline V gene.

The CDR3 reads CALSGGGNQPQHF. The CDR3, as DNA: TGTGCGCTCTCAGGGGGCGGCAATCAGCCCCAGCATTTT. The chain combines TRBV30 with TRBJ1-5, with 8 bases fitting TRBD1. CDR3 length: 13 residues. The V gene's germline CDR1 is GTSNPN and CDR2 SVGIG (reference sequence). Based on the CDR3 plus reference TRBV30 and TRBJ1-5, the full variable domain is SQTIHQWPATLVQPVGSPLSLECTVEGTSNPNLYWYRQAAGRGLQLLFYSVGIGQISSEVPQNLSASRPQDRQFILSSKKLLLSDSGFYLCALSGGGNQPQHFGDGTRLSIL.

This clone has only one observation. The chain employs TRBV2 and TRBJ1-1; D is perhaps TRBD1 (5 bases). This CDR3 has 14 residues. Germline values: CDR1 SNHLY, CDR2 FYNNEI. Trimming cost V 6 bases and J 2 bases, with 13 bases left between them. CDR3: CASRGGGINTEAFF. In nucleotides, the CDR3 is TGTGCCAGCAGGGGGGGAGGGATAAACACTGAAGCTTTCTTT.

V and J are TRBV29-1 and TRBJ2-7, with TRBD1 matching 10 bases. Germline V gene data show CDR1 as SQVTM and CDR2 as ANQGSEA. V dropped 3 bases and J dropped 5; count of bases not matched to a gene: 13. This CDR3 spans 16 amino acids. CDR3 DNA sequence: TGCAGCGTTGATGGGTTTCGGGACAGGGGTTACAACGAGCAGTACTTC. This encodes CSVDGFRDRGYNEQYF.

This rearrangement joins TRBV15 to TRBJ2-3, with TRBD1 matching over 9 bases. Per germline, CDR1 LNHNV and CDR2 YYDKDF (reference sequence). The ends lost 8 bases at V and 2 bases at J; junction bases unmatched: 8. The CDR3 runs to 15 residues. The CDR3 protein is CATEVDRGLTDTQYF. In DNA form, the CDR3 reads TGTGCCACCGAAGTGGACAGGGGACTCACAGATACGCAGTATTTT.

The chain couples TRBV30 to TRBJ2-7; 9 bases are a match to TRBD1. J lost 3 bases, V lost 7 bases, and 4 bases had no gene match. The CDR3 loop spans 12 amino acids. Looked up from germline, CDR1 is GTSNPN and CDR2 is SVGIG (reference sequence). The CDR3 nucleotides read TGTGCCTCTTGGGACAGGGTCTACGAGCAGTACTTC. As protein: CASWDRVYEQYF.

This clone was seen only a few times. V and J are TRBV30 and TRBJ1-5, with D tentatively TRBD1 (6 bases). Trimming left V 5 bases short and J 6 bases short, with 14 bases between. Germline CDR1 reads GTSNPN; CDR2 reads SVGIG (reference sequence). There are 13 residues in the CDR3. CDR3 sequence reads: CAWCRQVGQPQHF. DNA of the CDR3: TGTGCCTGGTGCAGACAGGTCGGTCAGCCCCAGCATTTT.

The gene calls are TRBV25-1 and TRBJ1-5, with D unclear. Deletions cut 1 base from V and 7 bases from J, with 11 bases between. This CDR3 is built from 14 residues. Germline V lookup: CDR1 MGHDK, CDR2 SYGVNS. The CDR3 loop reads CASSESDRGQPQHF. The CDR3, as DNA: TGTGCCAGCAGTGAATCCGATCGAGGACAGCCCCAGCATTTT.

The CDR3 coding sequence is TGTGCCAGCAGTTACTCCCCAGGGATGAACACCGGGGAGCTGTTTTTT. This encodes CASSYSPGMNTGELFF. This chain links TRBV6-6 with TRBJ2-2; TRBD1 is a possible D gene (5 bases). The CDR3 has 16 residues. V was trimmed by 0 bases and J by 1 base, leaving 9 bases between them. Germline CDR1 is MNHNY and CDR2 is SVGAGI (reference sequence).

The chain couples TRBV13 to TRBJ1-5; D unresolved. CDR1 PRHDT and CDR2 FYEKMQ come from the germline V gene (reference sequence). This CDR3 contains 13 residues. V gave up 5 bases and J gave up 5 bases, with 10 bases separating them. The DNA of the CDR3 is TGTGCCAGCAGCCAGCGTCCTGATCAGCCCCAGCATTTT. Its translation: CASSQRPDQPQHF.

The rearrangement uses TRBV2 and TRBJ2-7, with D unresolved. CDR1 SNHLY and CDR2 FYNNEI come from the germline V gene. The CDR3 has 14 residues. The CDR3 loop is CATIPRTDSYEQYF. CDR3 nucleotide sequence: TGTGCGACGATCCCTCGAACAGACTCCTACGAGCAGTACTTC. The complete variable domain, with remaining parts taken from reference TRBV2 and TRBJ2-7, reads EPEVTQTPSHQVTQMGQEVILRCVPISNHLYFYWYRQILGQKVEFLVSFYNNEISEKSEIFDDQFSVERPDGSNFTLKIRSTKLEDSAMYFCATIPRTDSYEQYFGPGTRLTVT.

The CDR3 region has the DNA TGTGCCAGCAGCCGAGACAGGGGTGGCACTGAAGCTTTCTTT. Protein: CASSRDRGGTEAFF. The rearrangement uses TRBV5-4 and TRBJ1-1; TRBD1 matches 8 bases. The V segment lost 4 bases and the J segment 4 bases; nucleotides outside the gene matches: 6. This CDR3 contains 14 residues. CDR1 and CDR2 (germline): SGHNT, YYREEE (reference sequence).

CDR3 nucleotides: TGTGCCAGTACCCAACGGGTCGACAGGGTGGCTGAAGCTTTCTTT. Protein: CASTQRVDRVAEAFF. The rearrangement joins TRBV19 to TRBJ1-1; 7 positions match TRBD1. The ends lost 7 bases at V and 6 bases at J; junction bases unmatched: 14. Germline loops: CDR1 LNHDA, CDR2 SQIVND (reference sequence). The CDR3 sequence is 15 residues long. Complete variable domain (other parts from reference TRBV19 and TRBJ1-1): DGGITQSPKYLFRKEGQNVTLSCEQNLNHDAMYWYRQDPGQGLRLIYYSQIVNDFQKGDIAEGYSVSREKKESFPLTVTSAQKNPTAFYLCASTQRVDRVAEAFFGQGTRLTVV.